A single sample gave rise to the 13 T cell receptor beta chains below, sequenced in a study of shared clonotypes between healthy human individuals. TCRdb's table, derived via immunoSEQ multiplex PCR, lists solely in-frame clones and lacks some. The table lists around 550,000 clones, around 96% of them singletons. Sequencing input: naive CD4+ T cells sorted from blood. The sample's subset: CD45RA+ positively selected. The source is a woman in her thirties in good health.

This clone has just one count. This chain links TRBV6-1 with TRBJ2-1; tentative D call: TRBD2 (5 bases). The CDR3 is 15 amino acids. Germline CDR1 MNHNS, CDR2 SASEGT. V was cut by 3 bases and J by 7 bases, with 16 bases left in between. The CDR3 nucleotides read TGTGCCAGCAGTGAGATGTGGGGAGATAGGAATGAGCAGTTCTTC. Its translation is CASSEMWGDRNEQFF.

This chain links TRBV28 with TRBJ2-7; the match to TRBD2 covers 10 bases. The CDR3 sequence is 17 residues long. V lost 5 bases and J lost 0; bases outside the gene matches: 10. From germline, CDR1 is MDHEN and CDR2 SYDVKM. The CDR3 sequence: CASSPSGSPPSSYEQYF. The DNA of the CDR3 is TGTGCCAGCAGTCCTAGCGGGAGTCCCCCAAGCTCCTACGAGCAGTACTTC.

The rearrangement links TRBV19 to TRBJ2-3; the D gene is possibly TRBD1 (6 bases). The germline CDR1 and CDR2 sequences are LNHDA and SQIVND (reference sequence). The V gene lost 6 bases and the J gene lost 1 base, with 11 bases spanning the gap. The CDR3 spans 14 residues. Here the CDR3 DNA reads TGTGCCAGTAGAATGGGACATCGCACAGATACGCAGTATTTT. It encodes CASRMGHRTDTQYF.

This clone appeared once. A read error may account for a junction end that differs from germline. This chain joins TRBV6-1 and TRBJ1-2; TRBD1 matches 8 bases. Germline V gives CDR1 MNHNS, CDR2 SASEGT. This CDR3 is built from 14 residues. CDR3 loop: CASSEVGQGRVEIF. CDR3 DNA: TGTGCCAGCAGTGAAGTAGGACAGGGAAGGGTCGAGATCTTC.

V and J are TRBV18 and TRBJ2-2, with 10 positions matching TRBD2. With 1 base clipped from V and 5 bases from J, the junction kept 10 bases outside the gene matches. This CDR3 region has 18 residues. In germline, CDR1 is KGHSH, CDR2 LQKENI. The chain's CDR3 is CASSPRSSGSSGTGELFF. CDR3 DNA sequence: TGTGCCAGCTCACCACGGTCTAGCGGGAGCTCTGGGACCGGGGAGCTGTTTTTT. Full variable domain (outside the CDR3, taken from reference TRBV18 and TRBJ2-2): NAGVMQNPRHLVRRRGQEARLRCSPMKGHSHVYWYRQLPEEGLKFMVYLQKENIIDESGMPKERFSAEFPKEGPSILRIQQVVRGDSAAYFCASSPRSSGSSGTGELFFGEGSRLTVL.

The chain combines TRBV7-2 with TRBJ2-7; D is possibly TRBD1 or TRBD2 (5 bases each). Germline V gene lookup returns CDR1 SGHTA and CDR2 FQGNSA. This CDR3 has 14 residues. With 4 bases removed from V and 6 bases from J, the gap between germline ends came to 16 bases. Here the CDR3 reads CASSYGTPRSEQYF. Here the CDR3 DNA reads TGTGCCAGCAGCTACGGGACGCCGCGGAGCGAGCAGTACTTC.

This chain links TRBV19 with TRBJ2-1; D is undetermined. Trimming pared 4 bases from V and 4 bases from J, leaving 11 bases between. From germline, CDR1 is LNHDA and CDR2 SQIVND (reference sequence). This CDR3 contains 14 residues. CDR3 bases: TGTGCCAGTAGTACTAGTTTAGCATACAATGAGCAGTTCTTC. This translates into CASSTSLAYNEQFF. The entire variable domain, with the rest obtained from reference TRBV19 and TRBJ2-1, is as follows: DGGITQSPKYLFRKEGQNVTLSCEQNLNHDAMYWYRQDPGQGLRLIYYSQIVNDFQKGDIAEGYSVSREKKESFPLTVTSAQKNPTAFYLCASSTSLAYNEQFFGPGTRLTVL.

V usage is TRBV15 and J usage is TRBJ1-4, with 7 bases identical to TRBD1. V was clipped by 4 bases and J by 8 bases; unmatched bases: 16. CDR1 and CDR2 from the germline V gene are LNHNV and YYDKDF (reference sequence). The length of the CDR3 is 17 residues. The CDR3 sequence is CATSKDQGVKPGEKLFF. The CDR3 DNA follows: TGTGCCACCAGCAAGGACCAGGGGGTAAAACCCGGGGAAAAACTGTTTTTT. Drawing the rest from reference TRBV15 and TRBJ1-4, the complete variable domain is DAMVIQNPRYQVTQFGKPVTLSCSQTLNHNVMYWYQQKSSQAPKLLFHYYDKDFNNEADTPDNFQSRRPNTSFCFLDIRSPGLGDTAMYLCATSKDQGVKPGEKLFFGSGTQLSVL.

The chain uses TRBV28 and TRBJ2-7; 9 bases align to TRBD1. Germline loops: CDR1 MDHEN, CDR2 SYDVKM. This CDR3 contains 17 residues. Germline trimming cut 8 bases from V and 7 bases from J; bases unmatched to any gene: 21. The CDR3 loop reads CASVGRGEDRGVWEQYF. The CDR3 coding sequence is TGTGCCAGCGTTGGAAGGGGAGAGGACAGGGGAGTTTGGGAGCAGTACTTC.

Notes on this clone: Other DNA sequences of this sample code for an identical CDR3. The V gene is TRBV11-2, the J gene TRBJ1-1; D is undetermined. The CDR3 spans 13 residues. Germline assignment: CDR1 SGHAT and CDR2 FQNNGV. V was shortened by 1 base and J by 1 base, with 4 bases between the two germline ends. The CDR3 spells CASSLAGNTEAFF. The CDR3 DNA is TGTGCCAGCAGCTTAGCAGGGAACACTGAAGCTTTCTTT. Looking up the rest from reference TRBV11-2 and TRBJ1-1 gives the full variable domain: EAGVAQSPRYKIIEKRQSVAFWCNPISGHATLYWYQQILGQGPKLLIQFQNNGVVDDSQLPKDRFSAERLKGVDSTLKIQPAKLEDSAVYLCASSLAGNTEAFFGQGTRLTVV.

This clone has only a few counts. CDR3 nucleotides: TGCGCCAGCAGCCATGACCGGGACAGCCATCAGCCCCAGCATTTT. The encoded protein is CASSHDRDSHQPQHF. This chain uses TRBV4-1 with TRBJ1-5; 7 bases align to TRBD1. Germline loops: CDR1 MGHRA, CDR2 YSYEKL. V lost 3 bases, J lost 5 bases, and 7 bases stayed unmatched. The CDR3 consists of 15 residues.

The chain employs TRBV5-1 and TRBJ2-1, with 7 bases fitting TRBD2. The CDR3 loop spans 18 amino acids. The germline gives CDR1 SGHRS, CDR2 YFSETQ. Trimming removed 1 base from V and 4 bases from J; junction bases left unmatched: 14. CDR3 protein: CASSLRPLGLADYNEQFF. The CDR3 nucleotides read TGCGCCAGCAGCTTGCGCCCCCTTGGGCTAGCGGATTACAATGAGCAGTTCTTC.

The rearrangement joins TRBV19 to TRBJ1-2; D remains unclear. Germline V lookup: CDR1 LNHDA, CDR2 SQIVND (reference sequence). Trimming pared 5 bases from V and 6 bases from J, leaving 13 bases between. The CDR3 has 13 amino acids. CDR3 bases: TGTGCCAGTAGTCAAGGTTTTGGGAATGGCTACACCTTC. Its protein product is CASSQGFGNGYTF.